The sequence of this T cell receptor beta chain was determined in a study of cytomegalovirus exposure and HLA in healthy donors. Measured with immunoSEQ multiplex PCR; TCRdb has only the in-frame clones, and not every one. The sample lists under 350,000 clones, about 86% occurring once. The CDR3 runs 13 residues. Per the germline V gene, CDR1 is SEHNR and CDR2 is FQNEAQ (reference sequence). V lost 8 bases to trimming and J lost 3 bases, with 13 bases between them. Material for sequencing was PBMCs. The chain couples TRBV7-9 to TRBJ1-1; possible D gene TRBD1, 5 bases. This TCR was recovered from a woman aged 18-29 years in good health and CMV-seronegative. The CDR3 sequence: CASSTRGDTEAFF. The CDR3 nucleotides are TGTGCCAGCTCAACCCGGGGGGACACTGAAGCTTTCTTT.